The clone carrying this T cell receptor beta chain came up many times. cDNA molecules, individually, were tagged with unique molecular identifiers. MiXCR, run by TCRdb on the 5' RACE reads, gives a single entry per CDR3 protein. The table lists about 69,000 distinct CDR3 sequences, over 10% of them singletons, with 4.5% to 7% in the top ten. This record belongs to a study of early T cells in non-severe SARS-CoV-2 infection. As for the study in general: Sequenced material consisted of bulk RNA (from unsorted whole blood), and chains were unpaired.

Between the trimmed V and J ends, which lost 3 bases and 5 bases, there was a span of 13 bases. CDR1 and CDR2 (germline): DFQATT, SNEGSKA (reference sequence). The length of the CDR3 is 13 residues. This receptor was obtained from an adult who was a healthcare worker with PCR-confirmed SARS-CoV-2 infection or an uninfected control (not recorded which). The genes are TRBV20-1 and TRBJ2-5, with D perhaps matching TRBD2 (5 bases). The sequenced sample was whole blood, obtained at baseline. CDR3 coding DNA: TGCAGTGCTAGGGAGGACCCACGGGAGACCCAGTACTTC. Encoded protein: CSAREDPRETQYF.